This T cell receptor (beta chain) was identified during a study of monozygotic twins with inflammatory bowel disease. Study-wide points: With inverse Simpson as the measure, TCRbeta diversity was lower in IBD patients than in healthy co-twins.

Looked up from germline, CDR1 is SEHNR and CDR2 is FQNEAQ (reference sequence). CDR3 length equals 11 residues. As for this clonotype: Antigen unknown.

With the 5' RACE reads reprocessed, TCRdb shows one record per CDR3 protein and no DNA. The repertoire shows roughly 200,000 distinct CDR3 sequences; the top ten hold 6% to 9%. The V call is TRBV7-9, the J call TRBJ1-2; the TCRdb call, TRBD1, lacks DNA for checking. This TCR was recovered from a human donor with ulcerative colitis or Crohn's disease, or a healthy co-twin of an affected twin (not recorded which). Sequencing was done on a sample of blood. The CDR3 region is CASRAGHGYTF.